These T cell receptor beta chains were read from a single sample in a study of cytomegalovirus exposure and HLA in healthy donors. The repertoire was sequenced with immunoSEQ multiplex PCR; TCRdb's copy has only in-frame clones and lacks some. The data contain tens of thousands of clones, around 70% of them singletons. Material for sequencing was PBMCs. Receptor source: a woman aged 45 to 65 in good health and CMV-seronegative. The CDR3 runs from the conserved cysteine through the conserved F or W. The D gene is left open where the match is weak. The size entry is marked missing in some rows and otherwise reads once, few, many or a size class.

J gene	D gene	clone size	CDR3 length	V gene	CDR3 protein	CDR3 DNA
TRBJ1-1	TRBD1	.	17	TRBV4-1	CASSQDLDTGEKPEAFF	TGCGCCAGCAGCCAAGATCTAGATACAGGGGAAAAGCCTGAAGCTTTCTTT
TRBJ2-5	TRBD2	.	11	TRBV29-1	CSVGLESAKYF	TGCAGCGTAGGACTAGAATCGGCCAAGTACTTC
TRBJ2-2	.	.	13	TRBV27	CASSLGQRGELFF	TGTGCCAGCAGTTTGGGACAACGCGGGGAGCTGTTTTTT
TRBJ2-2	TRBD2	.	17	TRBV5-6	CASSLMTSGGASGELFF	TGTGCCAGCAGCTTGATGACTAGCGGGGGGGCGTCCGGGGAGCTGTTTTTT
TRBJ2-1	.	few	15	TRBV7-2	CASSLAGTSRNEQFF	TGTGCCAGCAGCTTAGCTGGGACTTCCCGGAATGAGCAGTTCTTC
TRBJ2-1	TRBD2	.	16	TRBV5-1	CASSLDAGTSDDEQFF	TGCGCCAGCAGCTTGGACGCCGGGACTAGCGACGATGAGCAGTTCTTC
TRBJ2-1	.	.	14	TRBV28	CASSSVSVTKRQFF	TGTGCCAGCAGTTCGGTCTCGGTAACAAAGCGGCAGTTCTTC
TRBJ1-5	.	.	13	TRBV30	CAWSQRANQPQHF	TGTGCCTGGAGTCAGAGGGCGAATCAGCCCCAGCATTTT
TRBJ2-7	TRBD2	.	15	TRBV2	CASSQQGAGVGEQYF	TGTGCCAGCAGTCAACAAGGGGCGGGAGTTGGAGAGCAGTACTTC
TRBJ1-2	.	.	13	TRBV5-8	CASSAGDYGRYTF	TGTGCCAGCAGCGCCGGGGACTACGGCCGCTACACCTTC
TRBJ2-5	TRBD1	.	16	TRBV5-1	CASRPFPGQGKETQYF	TGCGCCAGCAGGCCATTCCCGGGACAGGGAAAAGAGACCCAGTACTTC
TRBJ1-2	TRBD1	once	14	TRBV5-1	CASSLGQGIYGYTF	TGCGCCAGCAGCTTGGGACAGGGAATCTATGGCTACACCTTC
TRBJ2-3	TRBD2	.	15	TRBV7-3	CASSLDSGSADTQYF	TGTGCCAGCAGCTTAGATAGCGGGAGCGCAGATACGCAGTATTTT
TRBJ2-5	.	.	11	TRBV30	CAWSVQEIQYF	TGTGCCTGGAGTGTACAGGAGATCCAGTACTTC
TRBJ2-2	.	.	12	TRBV6-1	CASSRNTGELFF	TGTGCCAGCAGTCGGAACACCGGGGAGCTGTTTTTT
TRBJ2-1	TRBD1	.	15	TRBV7-3	CASSSPGQGISEQFF	TGTGCCAGCAGCTCCCCGGGACAGGGAATTAGTGAGCAGTTCTTC
TRBJ1-3	.	few	16	TRBV5-1	CASSLDRTLSGNTIYF	TGCGCCAGCAGCTTGGACAGAACCCTCTCTGGAAACACCATATATTTT
TRBJ2-6	.	.	14	TRBV2	CASARGSGANVLTF	TGTGCCAGCGCCAGGGGTTCTGGGGCCAACGTCCTGACTTTC
TRBJ1-5	TRBD1	.	17	TRBV28	CASSSVTGGASGQPQHF	TGTGCCAGCAGTTCCGTTACAGGGGGCGCATCGGGTCAGCCCCAGCATTTT
TRBJ2-5	TRBD2	.	15	TRBV27	CASSLVGGYQETQYF	TGTGCCAGCAGTTTAGTGGGAGGGTACCAAGAGACCCAGTACTTC
TRBJ1-1	.	few	16	TRBV15	CATSSAGGFANTEAFF	TGTGCCACCAGCAGTGCGGGGGGCTTTGCGAACACTGAAGCTTTCTTT
TRBJ2-2	.	.	16	TRBV5-6	CASSLDRDTYTGELFF	TGTGCCAGCAGCTTGGACCGGGACACCTACACCGGGGAGCTGTTTTTT
TRBJ2-5	.	.	15	TRBV27	CASSGGSGLQETQYF	TGTGCCAGCAGTGGGGGTAGCGGCCTCCAAGAGACCCAGTACTTC
TRBJ2-1	TRBD2	.	19	TRBV5-1	CASSLPSGVLDGTYNEQFF	TGCGCCAGCAGCTTGCCTAGCGGGGTCCTCGACGGTACCTACAATGAGCAGTTCTTC